Shown below are 20 T cell receptor beta chains from a single sample sequenced in a study of coeliac disease (dated by TCRdb to between 2021 and 2024). Library prep was done by the immunoSEQ multiplex PCR assay. Held by TCRdb, this immuneACCESS table contains in-frame sequences only and omits some clones. Under half of the omission traces to an unresolved V gene where checked; the cause of the rest is unknown. The sample table contains 6,500 or so clones; only one count was recorded for approximately 64% of them. The ten largest clones take up 6% to 8% of the sample. The specimen sequenced was lamina propria lymphocytes from the gut. Reading the label with the study, this specimen's cell subset or site is: lamina propria cell (LPC) fraction of small intestinal biopsy. These TCRs come from a man aged 45-60 years with active celiac disease.

The V and J genes are TRBV15 and TRBJ2-3; 7 positions match TRBD1. This CDR3 spans 18 amino acids. The J segment lost 1 base and the V segment lost 0 bases, leaving 10 bases of the junction unmatched. The V gene's germline CDR1 is LNHNV and CDR2 YYDKDF (reference sequence). CDR3 coding DNA: TGTGCCACCAGCAGAGATGCGAGGGGGCAGTATGGCACAGATACGCAGTATTTT. It is translated as CATSRDARGQYGTDTQYF. Filled out from reference TRBV15 and TRBJ2-3, the complete variable domain reads DAMVIQNPRYQVTQFGKPVTLSCSQTLNHNVMYWYQQKSSQAPKLLFHYYDKDFNNEADTPDNFQSRRPNTSFCFLDIRSPGLGDTAMYLCATSRDARGQYGTDTQYFGPGTRLTVL.

The chain links TRBV5-1 to TRBJ1-2; maybe TRBD1 (5 bases). The germline CDR1 and CDR2 sequences are SGHRS and YFSETQ. There are 15 residues in the CDR3. Trimming cost V 0 bases and J 8 bases, with 17 bases left between them. The CDR3 spells CASSLAGNEGEGYTF. In DNA form, the CDR3 reads TGCGCCAGCAGCTTGGCCGGAAACGAAGGGGAAGGCTACACCTTC.

The chain has TRBV10-2 and TRBJ1-2; the match to TRBD1 covers 10 bases. Per germline, CDR1 WSHSY and CDR2 SAAADI. The CDR3 runs 15 residues. Trimming removed 3 bases from V and 4 bases from J; junction bases left unmatched: 5. Here the CDR3 reads CASSEWDRGFYGYTF. The CDR3 region has the DNA TGCGCCAGCAGTGAATGGGACAGGGGCTTCTATGGCTACACCTTC.

This sequence joins TRBV5-5 and TRBJ1-2, with D possibly TRBD1 on 6 matching bases. The V end was cut by 0 bases, the J end by 2 bases, with 11 bases between. The CDR3 covers 15 residues. Germline V gene lookup returns CDR1 SGHKS and CDR2 YYEKEE (reference sequence). The CDR3 nucleotides read TGTGCCAGCAGCTTGGATGGGGGCGGCAACTATGGCTACACCTTC. Protein sequence: CASSLDGGGNYGYTF.

The V and J genes are TRBV2 and TRBJ1-1, with 7 bases that match TRBD1. Germline trimming cut 7 bases from V and 1 base from J; bases unmatched to any gene: 6. There are 14 residues in the CDR3. The germline gives CDR1 SNHLY, CDR2 FYNNEI. The CDR3 nucleotides read TGTGCCAGCACCCTAACAGGGGCGAACACTGAAGCTTTCTTT. It encodes CASTLTGANTEAFF.

The chain combines TRBV7-2 with TRBJ1-5; D not resolved. V lost 5 bases, J lost 0 bases, and 8 bases lay in between. Germline-derived CDR1 and CDR2 are SGHTA and FQGNSA. The CDR3 loop spans 14 amino acids. CDR3 loop: CASSPINSNQPQHF. As DNA, the CDR3 is TGTGCCAGCAGCCCAATCAATAGCAATCAGCCCCAGCATTTT.

The chain couples TRBV5-1 to TRBJ2-2; possible D gene TRBD2, 5 bases. The CDR3 totals 14 residues. V gave up 1 base and J gave up 6 bases, with 10 bases separating them. CDR1 is SGHRS, CDR2 YFSETQ, per germline. CDR3 bases: TGCGCCAGCAGCTTGACTAGTCAGTCCGGGGAGCTGTTTTTT. Protein product: CASSLTSQSGELFF.

V and J are TRBV9 and TRBJ1-3; D uncertain. The germline V gene has CDR1 SGDLS and CDR2 YYNGEE. CDR3 length equals 15 residues. V lost 4 bases, J lost 0 bases, and 11 bases lay in between. Written as DNA, the CDR3 is TGTGCCAGCAGCCCCCGACAAGGCTCTGGAAACACCATATATTTT. Protein product: CASSPRQGSGNTIYF.

This chain links TRBV10-3 with TRBJ2-5; D is undetermined. The V end lost 0 bases, the J end lost 5 bases, and 13 bases lay between the germline ends. The CDR3 covers 15 residues. The germline CDR1 and CDR2 sequences are ENHRY and SYGVKD. CDR3 sequence reads: CAISESRWPEETQYF. CDR3 bases: TGTGCCATCAGTGAGTCTCGATGGCCGGAGGAGACCCAGTACTTC.

The chain carries TRBV10-2 and TRBJ2-5; 12 positions agree with TRBD1. V dropped 5 bases and J dropped 5; count of bases not matched to a gene: 9. Germline V gene lookup returns CDR1 WSHSY and CDR2 SAAADI. The CDR3 consists of 16 residues. CDR3 protein: CASSRGQGANFETQYF. The CDR3 coding sequence is TGCGCCAGCAGTCGGGGACAGGGGGCGAATTTTGAGACCCAGTACTTC.

As DNA, the CDR3 is TGTGCCAGCAGTGACCGAGAGGGCCCCGTGAATGAGCAGTTCTTC. Translating gives CASSDREGPVNEQFF. The V call is TRBV6-4, the J call TRBJ2-1; D is possibly TRBD2 (5 bases). The CDR3 covers 15 residues. V lost 2 bases to trimming and J lost 7 bases, with 15 bases between them. CDR1 is MRHNA and CDR2 is SNTAGT in the germline V gene.

This clone was counted only a few times. The chain joins TRBV7-9 to TRBJ2-7; 9 nucleotides line up with TRBD1. CDR1 is SEHNR, CDR2 FQNEAQ, per germline (reference sequence). The CDR3 consists of 15 residues. V was clipped by 4 bases and J by 0 bases; unmatched bases: 4. CDR3 residues: CASSSGQGSSYEQYV. The CDR3 region has the DNA TGTGCCAGCAGCTCGGGACAGGGCAGCTCCTACGAGCAGTACGTC.

The chain is built from TRBV6-6 and TRBJ1-5; 9 bases line up with TRBD1. The CDR3 totals 15 residues. V was pared by 6 bases and J by 4 bases, with 7 bases of the junction left unmatched. Germline CDR1 reads MNHNY; CDR2 reads SVGAGI (reference sequence). CDR3 protein: CASRGQGPKNQPQHF. The DNA of the CDR3 is TGTGCCAGCAGGGGACAGGGACCTAAGAATCAGCCCCAGCATTTT.

CDR3 sequence: CASSLSGQETQYF. The CDR3 DNA reads as TGTGCCAGCAGCCTTTCGGGCCAAGAGACCCAGTACTTC. The chain employs TRBV11-3 and TRBJ2-5; D remains ambiguous. V was clipped by 5 bases and J by 1 base, with 8 bases between them. Per germline, CDR1 SGHNT and CDR2 YENEEA. CDR3 length equals 13 residues. Full variable domain (missing parts from reference TRBV11-3 and TRBJ2-5): EAGVVQSPRYKIIEKKQPVAFWCNPISGHNTLYWYLQNLGQGPELLIRYENEEAVDDSQLPKDRFSAERLKGVDSTLKIQPAELGDSAVYLCASSLSGQETQYFGPGTRLLVL.

The genes are TRBV9 and TRBJ1-6; 11 nucleotides match TRBD1. This CDR3 region has 15 residues. J lost 9 bases, V lost 4 bases, and 6 bases had no gene match. In germline, CDR1 is SGDLS, CDR2 YYNGEE. The CDR3 reads CASSIGQGASSPLHF. The CDR3 DNA is TGTGCCAGCAGCATTGGACAGGGGGCGTCTTCACCCCTCCACTTT.

The rearrangement uses TRBV1 and TRBJ2-6; the table's D call, TRBD1, was not checked against the DNA. TRBV1 is an annotated pseudogene. The CDR3 runs to 20 residues. CDR3 DNA sequence: TGCACCAGCAGCCAAGCCCGGCGGACATCAAAACTCCCGGGGGCCAACGTCCTGACTTTC. Translating gives CTSSQARRTSKLPGANVLTF.

The V call is TRBV7-9, the J call TRBJ1-1, with D possibly being TRBD1 (5 bases). The CDR3 is made up of 12 amino acids. Trimming pared 10 bases from V and 6 bases from J, leaving 15 bases between. Germline CDR1 SEHNR, CDR2 FQNEAQ (reference sequence). The CDR3 region is CAILLGAAEAFF. CDR3 nucleotides: TGTGCCATACTATTAGGGGCCGCTGAAGCTTTCTTT. Variable domain in full (rest from reference TRBV7-9 and TRBJ1-1): DTGVSQNPRHKITKRGQNVTFRCDPISEHNRLYWYRQTLGQGPEFLTYFQNEAQLEKSRLLSDRFSAERPKGSFSTLEIQRTEQGDSAMYLCAILLGAAEAFFGQGTRLTVV.

In DNA form, the CDR3 reads TGTGCCAGCAGACCCGACAGGCACCACGGGGAGCTGTTTTTT. Protein product: CASRPDRHHGELFF. The gene calls are TRBV6-6 and TRBJ2-2, with D maybe TRBD1 (6 bases). The CDR3 covers 14 residues. Per the germline V gene, CDR1 is MNHNY and CDR2 is SVGAGI (reference sequence). The V and J ends lost 6 bases and 7 bases respectively, with 15 bases between them.

V is TRBV19 and J is TRBJ1-1, with D tentatively TRBD1 (6 bases). CDR1 is LNHDA, CDR2 SQIVND, per germline (reference sequence). The CDR3 totals 15 residues. Trimming removed 6 bases from V and 2 bases from J, with 16 bases in between. Here the CDR3 reads CASSRPRGANTEAFF. CDR3 DNA: TGTGCCAGTAGCCGACCCCGGGGGGCCAACACTGAAGCTTTCTTT.

This chain uses TRBV5-1 with TRBJ1-2; D is undetermined. V shed 0 bases and J shed 5 bases, with 11 bases lying between them. The germline CDR1 and CDR2 sequences are SGHRS and YFSETQ. The CDR3 sequence is 14 residues long. CDR3 amino acids: CASSLVGREYGYTF. In DNA, the CDR3 is TGCGCCAGCAGCTTGGTAGGGCGGGAGTATGGCTACACCTTC.